A single sample gave rise to the 11 T cell receptor beta chains below, sequenced in a study of T cell repertoires in cytomegalovirus infection. The antigens these receptors bind are not known. Each CDR3 protein gets one entry after TCRdb re-called the reads with MiXCR. The table has 80,000 or so distinct CDR3 sequences, more than 20% seen once. This specimen was CD8+ T cells from cultured PBMCs, taken from culture after CMV antigen stimulation. These receptors were collected from a human donor in good health (CMV status not recorded). Some clones in this sample may be carry-over from other donors' samples.

This clonotype occurred a few times. The CDR3 DNA reads as TGTGCCACCAGGGAGGGGAGCGGGGGAGAGACCCAGTACTTC. Translation gives CATREGSGGETQYF. V usage is TRBV15 and J usage is TRBJ2-5; 8 bases are shared with TRBD2. V lost 6 bases, J lost 4 bases, and 7 bases stayed unmatched. Germline CDR1 LNHNV, CDR2 YYDKDF (reference sequence). The CDR3 covers 14 residues.

The sample holds a few counts of this clonotype. The rearrangement links TRBV7-2 to TRBJ2-5; possibly TRBD1 for D (6 bases). Germline CDR1 and CDR2: SGHTA and FQGNSA. The CDR3 has 19 residues. With 0 bases removed from V and 1 base from J, the gap between germline ends came to 21 bases. For the CDR3, the DNA is TGTGCCAGCAGCTTAGCGATGCAAAGTACGAAGGGGGTCCAAGAGACCCAGTACTTC. Amino acid sequence: CASSLAMQSTKGVQETQYF.

V gene TRBV6-2 or TRBV6-3 combines with J gene TRBJ2-7, with D perhaps matching TRBD2 (6 bases). V was clipped by 8 bases and J by 1 base, with 12 bases between them. This CDR3 is built from 13 residues. Germline assignment: CDR1 MNHEY and CDR2 SVGEGT. CDR3: CASGLLLSYEQYF. DNA for the CDR3: TGTGCCAGCGGACTACTTCTTTCCTACGAGCAGTACTTC.

With respect to this clonotype: This clone may be a read error of a much larger clone one base away. The chain recombines TRBV27 with TRBJ2-3, with D unclear. The CDR3 has 15 amino acids. Trimming left V 1 base short and J 2 bases short, with 10 bases between. Germline CDR1 and CDR2: MNHEY and SMNVEV (reference sequence). The CDR3 spells CASSLYDTDTDTQYF. For the CDR3, the DNA is TGTGCCAGCAGTTTATACGACACAGACACAGATACGCAGTATTTT.

This clonotype was seen many times. The V call is TRBV5-5, the J call TRBJ2-7, with D perhaps TRBD2 (6 bases). The CDR3 extends over 14 amino acids. V was trimmed by 0 bases and J by 6 bases, leaving 13 bases between them. Germline CDR1 SGHKS, CDR2 YYEKEE (reference sequence). In DNA form, the CDR3 reads TGTGCCAGCAGCTTGGCCGGCGGGACTTCCGAGCAGTACTTC. Translation gives CASSLAGGTSEQYF.

The chain links TRBV28 to TRBJ1-5, with 11 bases that match TRBD1. From germline, CDR1 is MDHEN and CDR2 SYDVKM. Trimming at V came to 6 bases and at J to 0 bases, leaving 7 bases not matched to a gene. This CDR3 region has 17 residues. CDR3 sequence: CASSPGQGVYSNQPQHF. CDR3 bases: TGTGCCAGCAGCCCGGGACAGGGGGTATATAGCAATCAGCCCCAGCATTTT.

This clonotype was seen repeatedly, ten times or more. This chain links TRBV4-1 with TRBJ1-5; D not resolved. V was cut by 8 bases and J by 5 bases, with 22 bases left in between. Germline CDR1 and CDR2: MGHRA and YSYEKL. This CDR3 comprises 16 residues. The CDR3, as DNA: TGCGCCAGCTCGTTACCCCCGGGGAATGGAGATCAGCCCCAGCATTTT. Amino acids: CASSLPPGNGDQPQHF.

This clonotype was observed many times. The chain recombines TRBV7-8 with TRBJ2-3, with TRBD2 matching over 8 bases. The CDR3 extends over 16 amino acids. Germline lookup yields CDR1 SGHVS and CDR2 FQNEAQ. J was trimmed by 3 bases and V by 5 bases; bases with no gene match: 10. In DNA, the CDR3 is TGTGCCAGCAGCATCCGAGCGGGAGCTGGGACAGATACGCAGTATTTT. This translates into CASSIRAGAGTDTQYF.

This rearrangement joins TRBV5-6 to TRBJ2-7, with 7 bases matching TRBD2. Germline CDR1 and CDR2: SGHDT and YYEEEE. V lost 4 bases to trimming and J lost 3 bases; unmatched junction nucleotides: 4. This CDR3 comprises 13 residues. This CDR3 reads CASSDGLVYEQYF. CDR3 DNA: TGTGCCAGCAGCGATGGACTAGTCTACGAGCAGTACTTC.

This sequence joins TRBV4-1 and TRBJ1-3; D remains ambiguous. The CDR3 consists of 15 residues. The V end was cut by 6 bases, the J end by 0 bases, with 12 bases between. CDR1 is MGHRA and CDR2 is YSYEKL in the germline V gene. CDR3 sequence: CASRGSEFSGNTIYF. In DNA form, the CDR3 reads TGCGCCAGCAGAGGCTCGGAATTCTCTGGAAACACCATATATTTT.

This clonotype was observed at least ten times. This chain links TRBV11-2 with TRBJ2-3, with 9 bases fitting TRBD1. The CDR3 spans 15 residues. Germline V gene data show CDR1 as SGHAT and CDR2 as FQNNGV. Germline trimming cut 4 bases from V and 4 bases from J; bases unmatched to any gene: 6. CDR3 in DNA: TGTGCCAGCAGCTCTCGGGACAGGGTCCCAGATACGCAGTATTTT. Translating it yields CASSSRDRVPDTQYF.